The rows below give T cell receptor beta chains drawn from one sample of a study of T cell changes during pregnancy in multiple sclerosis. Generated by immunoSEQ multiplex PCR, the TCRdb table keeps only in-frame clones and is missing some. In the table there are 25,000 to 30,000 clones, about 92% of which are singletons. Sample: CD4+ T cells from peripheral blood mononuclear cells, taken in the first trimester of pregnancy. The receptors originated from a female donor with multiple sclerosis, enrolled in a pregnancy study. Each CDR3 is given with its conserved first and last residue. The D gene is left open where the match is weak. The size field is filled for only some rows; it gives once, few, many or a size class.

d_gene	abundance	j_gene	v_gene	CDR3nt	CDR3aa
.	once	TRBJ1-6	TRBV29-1	TGCAGCGTGAAGGAAACAGGTCCTAATTCACCCCTCCACTTT	CSVKETGPNSPLHF
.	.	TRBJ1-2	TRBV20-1	TGCAGTGCCCAGGGATTCTATGGCTACACCTTC	CSAQGFYGYTF
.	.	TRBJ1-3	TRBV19	TGTGCCAGTAGTGCCCGACAACCCTCTGGAAACACCATATATTTT	CASSARQPSGNTIYF
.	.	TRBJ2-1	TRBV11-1	TGTGCCAGCAGCTTCCGGACTCACAATGAGCAGTTCTTC	CASSFRTHNEQFF
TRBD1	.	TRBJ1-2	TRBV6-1	TGTGCCAGCAGTGCTGACAGGGAGAGGGGCTACACCTTC	CASSADRERGYTF
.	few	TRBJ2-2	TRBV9	TGTGCCAGCAGCCCCCTTAGCAGGGAGCTGTTTTTT	CASSPLSRELFF
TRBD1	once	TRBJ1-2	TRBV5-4	TGTGCCAGCAGCTTCAGTGATACAGGGGTTTACGGCTACACCTTC	CASSFSDTGVYGYTF
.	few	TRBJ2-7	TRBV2	TGTGCCAGCAGTGACCAGGGGAAAACCTACGAGCAGTACTTC	CASSDQGKTYEQYF
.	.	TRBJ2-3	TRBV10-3	TGTGCCATCAGTGAGCGGGATACGCAGTATTTT	CAISERDTQYF
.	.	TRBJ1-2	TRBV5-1	TGCGCCAGCAGCTTTTCCCTTGTACAGGAGGGGTATGGCTACACCTTC	CASSFSLVQEGYGYTF
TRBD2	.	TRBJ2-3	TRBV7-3	TGTGCCAGCAGCTTCAGCGGGGGGGGCCCAAATACGCAGTATTTT	CASSFSGGGPNTQYF
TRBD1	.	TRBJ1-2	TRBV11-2	TGTGCCAGCAGCCCTATTCGACAGGGTCGGAAGGGCTACACCTTC	CASSPIRQGRKGYTF
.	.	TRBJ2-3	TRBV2	TGTGCCAGCATGCCGGAGGTCCGGACTAGCACAGATACGCAGTATTTT	CASMPEVRTSTDTQYF
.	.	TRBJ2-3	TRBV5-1	TGCGCCAGCAGCTACGCGGGATTCACAGATACGCAGTATTTT	CASSYAGFTDTQYF
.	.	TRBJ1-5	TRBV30	TGTGCCTGGAGTGTATTGTCAGGGTTGGATCAGCCCCAGCATTTT	CAWSVLSGLDQPQHF
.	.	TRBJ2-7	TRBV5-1	TGCGCCAGCAGCTTGGAAGGCGGCTCCTACGAGCAGTACTTC	CASSLEGGSYEQYF
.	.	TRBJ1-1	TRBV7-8	TGTGCCAGCAGCCCATGGGCGGTGGGAGACACTGAAGCTTTCTTT	CASSPWAVGDTEAFF
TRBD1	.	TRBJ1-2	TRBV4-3	TGCGCCAGCAGCCAAAGGGCGGGGGGACAGGGAAGTAACTATGGCTACACCTTC	CASSQRAGGQGSNYGYTF
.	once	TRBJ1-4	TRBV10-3	TGTGCCATCAGTGCCTTCTCGGGATCCTATAATGAAAAACTGTTTTTT	CAISAFSGSYNEKLFF
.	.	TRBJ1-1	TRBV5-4	TGTGCCAGCAGCTTGAGTAAGGAGACTATGAACACTGAAGCTTTCTTT	CASSLSKETMNTEAFF
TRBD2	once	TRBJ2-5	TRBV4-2	TGTGCCAGCAGCCAAGCTCTAGCGGGGGGTCAAGAGACCCAGTACTTC	CASSQALAGGQETQYF
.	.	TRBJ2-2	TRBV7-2	TGTGCCAGCAGCTTAAGGGGAGGCACCGGGGAGCTGTTTTTT	CASSLRGGTGELFF
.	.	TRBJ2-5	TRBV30	TGTGCCTGGAGTACGACAGGGACTGGGACCCAGTACTTC	CAWSTTGTGTQYF
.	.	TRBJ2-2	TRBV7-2	TGTGCCAGCAGCTTCAGGGTTCAGGCCGGGGAGCTGTTTTTT	CASSFRVQAGELFF
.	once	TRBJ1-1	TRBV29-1	TGCAGCGTTGCGGCAGGGTGGGCAATGAACACTGAAGCTTTCTTT	CSVAAGWAMNTEAFF
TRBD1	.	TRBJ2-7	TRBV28	TGTGCCAGCACCTCAGGGGGATCATACTACGAGCAGTACTTC	CASTSGGSYYEQYF
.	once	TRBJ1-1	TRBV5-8	TGTGCCAGCAGGCCGCCGGGCCCAGGGGCTTTCTTT	CASRPPGPGAFF
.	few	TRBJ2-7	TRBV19	TGTGCCAGTAGTTCTGTTCTTAGCTCCTACGAGCAGTACTTC	CASSSVLSSYEQYF
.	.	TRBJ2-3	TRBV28	TGTGCCGGGGGGACCAGCCTCGAGGATACGCAGTATTTT	CAGGTSLEDTQYF
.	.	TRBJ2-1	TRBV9	TGTGCCAGCAGCAAGGGGGTAGTCGGACCCAGCGTCAATGAGCAGTTCTTC	CASSKGVVGPSVNEQFF
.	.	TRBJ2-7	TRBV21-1	TGTGCCAGCAGCAAAGATCCTAGCGGGGGGGCCTACGAGCAGTACTTC	CASSKDPSGGAYEQYF
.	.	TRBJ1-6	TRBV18	TGTGCCAGCTCACCCCCTATCGGACCCCTCCACTTT	CASSPPIGPLHF
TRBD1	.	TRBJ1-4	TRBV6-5	TGTGCCAGCAGTCGAACGGGACAGGGGTCGTCAAAACTGTTTTTT	CASSRTGQGSSKLFF
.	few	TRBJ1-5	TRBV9	TGTGCCTATACGGGAGGGAATGTTTATAGCAATCAGCCCCAGCATTTT	CAYTGGNVYSNQPQHF
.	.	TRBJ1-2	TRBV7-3	TGTGCCAGCAGCTTAACGGGCGCGGGGATCTATGGCTACACCTTC	CASSLTGAGIYGYTF
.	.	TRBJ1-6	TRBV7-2	TGTGCCAGCAGCCCAAGAGGCCCGAATTCACCCCTCCACTTT	CASSPRGPNSPLHF
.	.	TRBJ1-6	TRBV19	TGTGCCAGTGGACTGAGGAATTCACCCCTCCACTTT	CASGLRNSPLHF